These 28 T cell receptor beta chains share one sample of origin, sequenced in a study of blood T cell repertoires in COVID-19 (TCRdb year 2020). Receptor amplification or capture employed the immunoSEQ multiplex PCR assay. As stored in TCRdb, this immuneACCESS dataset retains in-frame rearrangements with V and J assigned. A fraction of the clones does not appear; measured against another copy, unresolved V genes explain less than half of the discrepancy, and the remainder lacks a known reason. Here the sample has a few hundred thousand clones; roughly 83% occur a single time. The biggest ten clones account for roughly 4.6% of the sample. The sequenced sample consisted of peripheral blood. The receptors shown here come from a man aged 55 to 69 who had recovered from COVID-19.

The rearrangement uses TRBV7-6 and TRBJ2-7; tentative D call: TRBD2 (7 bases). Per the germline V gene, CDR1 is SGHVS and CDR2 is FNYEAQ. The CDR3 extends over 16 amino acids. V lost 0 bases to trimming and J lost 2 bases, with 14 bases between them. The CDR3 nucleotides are TGTGCCAGCAGCTTAGCAATCGCGGGGGCAACCTACGAGCAGTACTTC. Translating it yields CASSLAIAGATYEQYF.

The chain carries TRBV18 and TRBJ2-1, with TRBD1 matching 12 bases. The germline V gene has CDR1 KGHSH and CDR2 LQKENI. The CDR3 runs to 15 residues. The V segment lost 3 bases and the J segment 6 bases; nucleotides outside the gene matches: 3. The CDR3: CASSPGTGGRNEQFF. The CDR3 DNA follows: TGTGCCAGCTCACCCGGGACAGGGGGCCGCAATGAGCAGTTCTTC.

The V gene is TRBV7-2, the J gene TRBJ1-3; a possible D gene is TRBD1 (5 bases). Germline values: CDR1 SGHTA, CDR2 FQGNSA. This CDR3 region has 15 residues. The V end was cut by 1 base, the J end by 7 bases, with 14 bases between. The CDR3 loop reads CASSLEGGEWNTIYF. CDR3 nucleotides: TGTGCCAGCAGCTTAGAGGGAGGGGAGTGGAACACCATATATTTT. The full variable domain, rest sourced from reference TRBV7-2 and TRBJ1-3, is GAGVSQSPSNKVTEKGKDVELRCDPISGHTALYWYRQSLGQGLEFLIYFQGNSAPDKSGLPSDRFSAERTGGSVSTLTIQRTQQEDSAVYLCASSLEGGEWNTIYFGEGSWLTVV.

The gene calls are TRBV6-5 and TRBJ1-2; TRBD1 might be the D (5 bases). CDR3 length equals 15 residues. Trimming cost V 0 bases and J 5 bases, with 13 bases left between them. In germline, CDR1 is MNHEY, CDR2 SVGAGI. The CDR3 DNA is TGTGCCAGCAGTTACTCGTTAGGGGTTGGTTATGGCTACACCTTC. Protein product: CASSYSLGVGYGYTF.

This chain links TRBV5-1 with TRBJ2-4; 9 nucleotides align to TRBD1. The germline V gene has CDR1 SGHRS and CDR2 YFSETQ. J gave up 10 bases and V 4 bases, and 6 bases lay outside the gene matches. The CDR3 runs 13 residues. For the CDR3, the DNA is TGCGCCAGCAGCCCCCAGACAGGGGGGATTCAGTACTTC. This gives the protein CASSPQTGGIQYF.

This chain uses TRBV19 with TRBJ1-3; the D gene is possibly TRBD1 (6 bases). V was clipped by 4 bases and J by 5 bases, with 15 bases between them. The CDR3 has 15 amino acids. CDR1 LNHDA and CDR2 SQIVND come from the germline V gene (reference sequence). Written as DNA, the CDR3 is TGTGCCAGTAGTACCCTACTGACAGGCAGAAACACCATATATTTT. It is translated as CASSTLLTGRNTIYF.

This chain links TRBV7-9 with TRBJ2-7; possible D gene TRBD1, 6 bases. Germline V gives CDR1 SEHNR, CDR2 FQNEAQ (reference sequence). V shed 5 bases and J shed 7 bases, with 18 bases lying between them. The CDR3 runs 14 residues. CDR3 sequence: CASSPQGSVGEQYF. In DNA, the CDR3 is TGTGCCAGCAGCCCACAGGGCTCTGTGGGGGAGCAGTACTTC.

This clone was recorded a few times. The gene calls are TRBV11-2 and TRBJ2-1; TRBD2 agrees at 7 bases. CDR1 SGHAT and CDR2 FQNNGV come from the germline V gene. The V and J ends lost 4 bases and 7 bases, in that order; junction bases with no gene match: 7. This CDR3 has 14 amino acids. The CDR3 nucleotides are TGTGCCAGCAGCTCGAGACCAGCGGGGAATGAGCAGTTCTTC. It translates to CASSSRPAGNEQFF.

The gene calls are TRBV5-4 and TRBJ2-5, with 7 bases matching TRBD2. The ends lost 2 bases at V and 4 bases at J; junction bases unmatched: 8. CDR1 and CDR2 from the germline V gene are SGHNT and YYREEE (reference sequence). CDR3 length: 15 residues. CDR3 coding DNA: TGTGCCAGCAGCTTTACGCTAGCGGCCTCAGAGACCCAGTACTTC. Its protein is CASSFTLAASETQYF.

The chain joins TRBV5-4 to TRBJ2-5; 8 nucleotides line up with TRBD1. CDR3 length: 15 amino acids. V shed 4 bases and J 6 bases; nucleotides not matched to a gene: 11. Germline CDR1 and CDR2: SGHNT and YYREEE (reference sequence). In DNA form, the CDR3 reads TGTGCCAGCAGCCCCACAGGGGGAGTCACAAAGACCCAGTACTTC. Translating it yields CASSPTGGVTKTQYF.

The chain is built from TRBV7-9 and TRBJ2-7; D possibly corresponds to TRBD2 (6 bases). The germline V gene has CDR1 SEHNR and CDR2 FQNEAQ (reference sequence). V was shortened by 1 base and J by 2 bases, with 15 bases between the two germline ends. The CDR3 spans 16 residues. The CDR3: CASSLVGGAQAYEQYF. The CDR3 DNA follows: TGTGCCAGCAGCTTAGTGGGCGGGGCCCAAGCCTACGAGCAGTACTTC.

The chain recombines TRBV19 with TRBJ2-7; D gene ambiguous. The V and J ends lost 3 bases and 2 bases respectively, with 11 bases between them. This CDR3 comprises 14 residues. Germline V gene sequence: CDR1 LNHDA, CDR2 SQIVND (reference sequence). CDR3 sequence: CASSMRANPYEQYF. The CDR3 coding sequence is TGTGCCAGTAGTATGAGAGCGAACCCCTACGAGCAGTACTTC.

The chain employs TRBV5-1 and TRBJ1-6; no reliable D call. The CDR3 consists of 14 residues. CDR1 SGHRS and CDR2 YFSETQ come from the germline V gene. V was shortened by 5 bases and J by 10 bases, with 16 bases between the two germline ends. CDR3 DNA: TGCGCCAGCAGATCCGGTCAAGAGGGCTCACCCCTCCACTTT. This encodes CASRSGQEGSPLHF.

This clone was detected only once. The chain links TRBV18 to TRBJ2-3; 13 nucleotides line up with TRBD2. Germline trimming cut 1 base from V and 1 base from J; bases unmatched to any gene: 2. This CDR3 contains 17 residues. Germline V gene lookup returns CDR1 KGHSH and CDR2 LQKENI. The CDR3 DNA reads TGTGCCAGCTCACCACAAGGACTAGCGGGGGGCACAGATACGCAGTATTTT. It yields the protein CASSPQGLAGGTDTQYF.

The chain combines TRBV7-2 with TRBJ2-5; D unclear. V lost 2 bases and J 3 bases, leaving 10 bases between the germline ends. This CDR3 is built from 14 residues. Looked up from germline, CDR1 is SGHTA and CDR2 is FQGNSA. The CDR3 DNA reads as TGTGCCAGCAGCTTAAACTCTGCCAAAGAGACCCAGTACTTC. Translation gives CASSLNSAKETQYF.

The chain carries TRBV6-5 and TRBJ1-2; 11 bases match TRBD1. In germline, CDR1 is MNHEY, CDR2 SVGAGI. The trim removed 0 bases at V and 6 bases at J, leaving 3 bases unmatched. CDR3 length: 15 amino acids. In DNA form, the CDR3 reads TGTGCCAGCAGTTACTCCGGACAGGGGGCGAATGGCTACACCTTC. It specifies CASSYSGQGANGYTF.

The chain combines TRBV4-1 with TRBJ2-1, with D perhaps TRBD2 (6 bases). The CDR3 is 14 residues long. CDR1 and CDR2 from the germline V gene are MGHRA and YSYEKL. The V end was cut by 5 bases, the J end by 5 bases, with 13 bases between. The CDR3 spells CASSYKWGDNEQFF. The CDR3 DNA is TGCGCCAGCAGCTACAAATGGGGGGACAATGAGCAGTTCTTC.

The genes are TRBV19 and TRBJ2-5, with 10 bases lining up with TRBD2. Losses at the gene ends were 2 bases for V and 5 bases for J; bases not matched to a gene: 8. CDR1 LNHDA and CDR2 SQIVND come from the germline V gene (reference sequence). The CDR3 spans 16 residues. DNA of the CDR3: TGTGCCAGTAGTATACGCCCCAGCGGGAGGGGTGAGACCCAGTACTTC. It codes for CASSIRPSGRGETQYF.

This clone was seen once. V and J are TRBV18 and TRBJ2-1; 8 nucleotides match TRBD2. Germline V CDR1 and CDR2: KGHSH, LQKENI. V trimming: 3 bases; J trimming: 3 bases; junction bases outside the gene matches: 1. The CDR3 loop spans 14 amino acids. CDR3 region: CASSPAGGYNEQFF. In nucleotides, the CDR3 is TGTGCCAGCTCACCTGCGGGGGGCTACAATGAGCAGTTCTTC. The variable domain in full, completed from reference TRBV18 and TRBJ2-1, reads NAGVMQNPRHLVRRRGQEARLRCSPMKGHSHVYWYRQLPEEGLKFMVYLQKENIIDESGMPKERFSAEFPKEGPSILRIQQVVRGDSAAYFCASSPAGGYNEQFFGPGTRLTVL.

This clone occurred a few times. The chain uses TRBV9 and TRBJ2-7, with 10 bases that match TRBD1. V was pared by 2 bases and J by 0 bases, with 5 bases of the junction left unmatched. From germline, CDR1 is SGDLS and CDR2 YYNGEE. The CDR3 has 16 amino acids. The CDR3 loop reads CASSVRGTGASYEQYF. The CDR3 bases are TGTGCCAGCAGCGTCCGCGGGACAGGGGCCTCCTACGAGCAGTACTTC.

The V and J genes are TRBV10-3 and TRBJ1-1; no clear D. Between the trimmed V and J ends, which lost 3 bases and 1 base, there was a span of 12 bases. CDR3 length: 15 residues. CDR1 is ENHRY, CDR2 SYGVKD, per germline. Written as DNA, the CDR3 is TGTGCCATCAGTGATCAAGGGAGATCGAACACTGAAGCTTTCTTT. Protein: CAISDQGRSNTEAFF.

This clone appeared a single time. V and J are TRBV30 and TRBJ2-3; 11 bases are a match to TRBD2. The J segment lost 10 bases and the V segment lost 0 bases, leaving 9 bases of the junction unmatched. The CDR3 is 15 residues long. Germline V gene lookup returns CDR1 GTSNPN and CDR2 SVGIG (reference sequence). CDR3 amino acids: CAWSVDSGGASSQYF. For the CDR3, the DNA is TGTGCCTGGAGTGTCGATAGCGGGGGGGCGTCATCGCAGTATTTT.

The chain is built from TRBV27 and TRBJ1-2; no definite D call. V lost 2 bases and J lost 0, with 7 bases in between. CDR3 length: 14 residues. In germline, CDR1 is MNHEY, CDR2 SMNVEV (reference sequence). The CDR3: CASSLVGANYGYTF. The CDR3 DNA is TGTGCCAGCAGTTTAGTGGGAGCTAACTATGGCTACACCTTC.

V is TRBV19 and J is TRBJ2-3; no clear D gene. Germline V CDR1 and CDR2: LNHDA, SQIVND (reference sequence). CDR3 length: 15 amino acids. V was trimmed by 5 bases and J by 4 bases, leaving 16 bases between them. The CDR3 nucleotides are TGTGCCAGTAGTCTAACGGGTCTACGGTCAGATACGCAGTATTTT. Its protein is CASSLTGLRSDTQYF.

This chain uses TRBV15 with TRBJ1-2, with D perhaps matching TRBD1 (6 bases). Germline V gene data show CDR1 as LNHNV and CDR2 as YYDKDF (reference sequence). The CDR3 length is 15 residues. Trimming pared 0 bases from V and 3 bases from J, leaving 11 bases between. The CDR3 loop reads CATSRDDTGYYGYTF. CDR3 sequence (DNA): TGTGCCACCAGCAGAGACGACACAGGGTACTATGGCTACACCTTC.

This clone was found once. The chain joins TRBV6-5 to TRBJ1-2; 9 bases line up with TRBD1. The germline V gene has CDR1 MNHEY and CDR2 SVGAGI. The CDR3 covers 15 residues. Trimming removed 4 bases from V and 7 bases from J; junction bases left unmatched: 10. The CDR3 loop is CASSFAAGQGSGYTF. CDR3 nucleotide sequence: TGTGCCAGCAGTTTTGCCGCGGGACAGGGAAGTGGCTACACCTTC.

In DNA, the CDR3 is TGTGCCAGCAGTCCCACAGGGTATCCCGGGGAGCTGTTTTTT. This sequence encodes CASSPTGYPGELFF. This rearrangement joins TRBV28 to TRBJ2-2; D possibly corresponds to TRBD1 (6 bases). Germline V gene sequence: CDR1 MDHEN, CDR2 SYDVKM. Trimming took off 5 bases at V and 6 bases at J, with 13 bases between the two ends. This CDR3 contains 14 residues.

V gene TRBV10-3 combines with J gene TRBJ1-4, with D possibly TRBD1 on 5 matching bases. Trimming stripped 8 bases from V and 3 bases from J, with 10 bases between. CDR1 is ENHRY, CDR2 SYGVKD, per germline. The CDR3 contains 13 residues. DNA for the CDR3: TGTGCCATCGGGGCAGGACCTAATGAAAAACTGTTTTTT. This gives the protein CAIGAGPNEKLFF.